Listed below are T cell receptor beta chains from one sample, sequenced in a study of OX40 agonist ivuxolimab in advanced cancers. Assay: immunoSEQ multiplex PCR; the TCRdb copy retains only in-frame clones and omits some. In the table there are 30,000 to 35,000 clones, nearly 85% of which are singletons. The starting material was CD4+ or CD8+ T cells sorted from blood, obtained in a trial of the OX40 agonist ivuxolimab. Receptors were obtained from an adult with an advanced solid tumor such as melanoma, head and neck, liver or kidney cancer. CDR3s include the opening cysteine and the closing phenylalanine or tryptophan. D genes are given only for firm matches. Clone size appears in some rows only: once, few, many, or a class for an expanded clone.

clone size: .
V gene: TRBV27
J gene: TRBJ1-3
D gene: .
CDR3 DNA: TGTGCCAGCAGTCTTGGGGTGAACTCAGGAAACACCATATATTTT
CDR3 protein: CASSLGVNSGNTIYF

clone size: .
V gene: TRBV4-2
J gene: TRBJ2-1
D gene: .
CDR3 DNA: TGTGCCAGCAGCCAAGATACAGGATCCTACAATGAGCAGTTCTTC
CDR3 protein: CASSQDTGSYNEQFF

clone size: .
V gene: TRBV30
J gene: TRBJ2-2
D gene: .
CDR3 DNA: TGTGCCTGGATCAGGGACACCTACACCGGGGAGCTGTTTTTT
CDR3 protein: CAWIRDTYTGELFF

clone size: .
V gene: TRBV2
J gene: TRBJ2-2
D gene: TRBD1
CDR3 DNA: TGTGCCAGCAGTGGGGACAGGGGGAACACCGGGGAGCTGTTTTTT
CDR3 protein: CASSGDRGNTGELFF

clone size: .
V gene: TRBV28
J gene: TRBJ1-5
D gene: .
CDR3 DNA: TGTGCCAGCAGTTTAGGCCTCCCAGGGGACAATCAGCCCCAGCATTTT
CDR3 protein: CASSLGLPGDNQPQHF

clone size: .
V gene: TRBV19
J gene: TRBJ1-1
D gene: TRBD1
CDR3 DNA: TGTGCCAGTAGTATAGGGACAGGGAACACTGAAGCTTTCTTT
CDR3 protein: CASSIGTGNTEAFF

clone size: .
V gene: TRBV5-1
J gene: TRBJ2-1
D gene: .
CDR3 DNA: TGCGCCAGCAGCTTGGGAAACCCCAATGAGCAGTTCTTC
CDR3 protein: CASSLGNPNEQFF

clone size: .
V gene: TRBV21-1
J gene: TRBJ2-7
D gene: .
CDR3 DNA: TGTGCCAGCAGCAAATTGTGGGGGGCTGGGGAGCAGTACTTC
CDR3 protein: CASSKLWGAGEQYF

clone size: once
V gene: TRBV6-5
J gene: TRBJ2-7
D gene: .
CDR3 DNA: TGTGCCAGCAGTTCCGTGAGGGTCTTGGGATACGAGCAGTACTTC
CDR3 protein: CASSSVRVLGYEQYF

clone size: .
V gene: TRBV5-6
J gene: TRBJ1-3
D gene: .
CDR3 DNA: TGTGCCAGCAGCTTGGGTCCTAGCTCTGGAAACACCATATATTTT
CDR3 protein: CASSLGPSSGNTIYF

clone size: .
V gene: TRBV29-1
J gene: TRBJ2-2
D gene: TRBD1
CDR3 DNA: TGCAGCGCCGACAGGGAGAACACCGGGGAGCTGTTTTTT
CDR3 protein: CSADRENTGELFF

clone size: .
V gene: TRBV9
J gene: TRBJ2-2
D gene: .
CDR3 DNA: TGTGCCAGCAGCCCATACACCGGGGAGCTGTTTTTT
CDR3 protein: CASSPYTGELFF

clone size: .
V gene: TRBV27
J gene: TRBJ2-3
D gene: TRBD2
CDR3 DNA: TGTGCCAGCAGTCAAATAGCCATCGCGGGAGAGGTGGGAGATACGCAGTATTTT
CDR3 protein: CASSQIAIAGEVGDTQYF

clone size: once
V gene: TRBV28
J gene: TRBJ1-1
D gene: TRBD1
CDR3 DNA: TGTGCCAGCAGTAACCCTGGACAGGGCAAATGGGCTGAAGCTTTCTTT
CDR3 protein: CASSNPGQGKWAEAFF

clone size: .
V gene: TRBV9
J gene: TRBJ2-1
D gene: .
CDR3 DNA: TGTGCCAGCAGCGTAGGGGGGACCTCCTACAATGAGCAGTTCTTC
CDR3 protein: CASSVGGTSYNEQFF

clone size: .
V gene: TRBV9
J gene: TRBJ1-3
D gene: .
CDR3 DNA: TGTGCCAGCAGCCCTCGAGGTGACGGAAACACCATATATTTT
CDR3 protein: CASSPRGDGNTIYF

clone size: .
V gene: TRBV9
J gene: TRBJ1-3
D gene: .
CDR3 DNA: TGTGCCAGCAGCAAGGACACGACAGCCGGAAACACCATATATTTT
CDR3 protein: CASSKDTTAGNTIYF

clone size: .
V gene: TRBV6-5
J gene: TRBJ2-7
D gene: .
CDR3 DNA: TGTGCCAGCAGTTCCTCACAGGCAATTCCCCTCGACGAGCAGTACTTC
CDR3 protein: CASSSSQAIPLDEQYF

clone size: .
V gene: TRBV9
J gene: TRBJ2-3
D gene: TRBD2
CDR3 DNA: TGTGCCAGCAGCCGGACTAGCATTCAGTATTTT
CDR3 protein: CASSRTSIQYF

clone size: .
V gene: TRBV29-1
J gene: TRBJ2-7
D gene: TRBD1
CDR3 DNA: TGCAGCGTTGGGGGACAGGGGCCCTACGAGCAGTACTTC
CDR3 protein: CSVGGQGPYEQYF

clone size: .
V gene: TRBV28
J gene: TRBJ2-5
D gene: .
CDR3 DNA: TGTGCCAGCAGTTTGGGCCAAGAGACCCAGTACTTC
CDR3 protein: CASSLGQETQYF

clone size: .
V gene: TRBV7-9
J gene: TRBJ1-2
D gene: TRBD1
CDR3 DNA: TGTGCCAGCAGCTTAGAGGGACAGGCCTATGGCTACACCTTC
CDR3 protein: CASSLEGQAYGYTF

clone size: .
V gene: TRBV4-2
J gene: TRBJ2-7
D gene: TRBD2
CDR3 DNA: TGTGCCAGCAGCCAAGTTCGTCGGGGGGCCTACGAGCAGTACTTC
CDR3 protein: CASSQVRRGAYEQYF

clone size: few
V gene: TRBV4-1
J gene: TRBJ2-4
D gene: .
CDR3 DNA: TGCGCCAGCAGCGGGCCAAGGTACTTC
CDR3 protein: CASSGPRYF

clone size: .
V gene: TRBV29-1
J gene: TRBJ1-2
D gene: .
CDR3 DNA: TGCAGCGTTGTTAGCAACTATGGCTACACCTTC
CDR3 protein: CSVVSNYGYTF

clone size: .
V gene: TRBV7-8
J gene: TRBJ2-1
D gene: TRBD1
CDR3 DNA: TGTGCCAGCAGCCCCGGGACAGGTGACATAAATGAGCAGTTCTTC
CDR3 protein: CASSPGTGDINEQFF

clone size: .
V gene: TRBV28
J gene: TRBJ2-6
D gene: TRBD2
CDR3 DNA: TGTGCCAGCAGTTTAGGGTCGATTGGGGGAGGGTATGGGGCCAACGTCCTGACTTTC
CDR3 protein: CASSLGSIGGGYGANVLTF

clone size: .
V gene: TRBV9
J gene: TRBJ2-7
D gene: TRBD2
CDR3 DNA: TGTGCCAGCAGCAAAGACGGGACTAGCGCCGAGGAGCAGTACTTC
CDR3 protein: CASSKDGTSAEEQYF

clone size: .
V gene: TRBV7-6
J gene: TRBJ2-1
D gene: .
CDR3 DNA: TGTGCCAGCAGTAATCCAAGGGGTGGAGGAGGGGGCGGGAACCCCTACAATGAGCAGTTCTTC
CDR3 protein: CASSNPRGGGGGGNPYNEQFF

clone size: .
V gene: TRBV9
J gene: TRBJ2-3
D gene: .
CDR3 DNA: TGTGCCAGCAGCAAAGGACTGCCCACAGATACGCAGTATTTT
CDR3 protein: CASSKGLPTDTQYF

clone size: .
V gene: TRBV27
J gene: TRBJ2-7
D gene: TRBD2
CDR3 DNA: TGTGCCAGCAGTTTATCTAGCGGGACGCTCTACGAGCAGTACTTC
CDR3 protein: CASSLSSGTLYEQYF

clone size: .
V gene: TRBV7-9
J gene: TRBJ2-3
D gene: .
CDR3 DNA: TGTGCCAGCAGCTTAGGAGTACAGGTTATCACAGATACGCAGTATTTT
CDR3 protein: CASSLGVQVITDTQYF

clone size: .
V gene: TRBV9
J gene: TRBJ2-7
D gene: .
CDR3 DNA: TGTGCCAGCAGCGCCTCGGCCCACAGCTACGAGCAGTACTTC
CDR3 protein: CASSASAHSYEQYF

clone size: .
V gene: TRBV5-5
J gene: TRBJ1-1
D gene: .
CDR3 DNA: TGTGCCAGCAGCTTGAACACACTGAACACTGAAGCTTTCTTT
CDR3 protein: CASSLNTLNTEAFF

clone size: .
V gene: TRBV6-5
J gene: TRBJ2-3
D gene: .
CDR3 DNA: TGTGCCAGCAGTTACGGGGAGAGCACAGATACGCAGTATTTT
CDR3 protein: CASSYGESTDTQYF

clone size: .
V gene: TRBV11-1
J gene: TRBJ1-1
D gene: .
CDR3 DNA: TGTGCCAGCAGCCCCCGCCGGGGCCGGAACACTGAAGCTTTCTTT
CDR3 protein: CASSPRRGRNTEAFF

clone size: .
V gene: TRBV7-9
J gene: TRBJ2-5
D gene: TRBD2
CDR3 DNA: TGTGCCAGCAGCTCCCCAACTCGCGGGGGGGCGGGGGGCCAAGAGACCCAGTACTTC
CDR3 protein: CASSSPTRGGAGGQETQYF